This entry concerns a single T cell receptor beta chain. Original methodology: Estimated nucleated cell counts came from reference gene primer amplification. Sequencing used immunoSEQ multiplex PCR; TCRdb keeps in-frame clones, though not all of them. The DNA was the basis for D and trimming; V, J and clone size are from that table. The table has tens of thousands of clones, 85% to 90% seen once. This sample stems from a study of blood T cell repertoires in COVID-19. Whole-study context: Collection of acute and convalescent COVID-19 samples took place in the United States, Italy and Spain. In each case, the material was cDNA or gDNA derived from T cells, B-cell-depleted T cells, or PBMCs.

Deletions cut 1 base from V and 4 bases from J, with 15 bases between. Per the germline V gene, CDR1 is SGHKS and CDR2 is YYEKEE (reference sequence). The CDR3 length is 16 residues. This sequence originates from an elderly man with acute or convalescent COVID-19. This chain joins TRBV5-5 and TRBJ2-1; D is possibly TRBD2 (7 bases). Sequencing was performed on peripheral blood. The DNA for the CDR3 is TGTGCCAGCAGCTTGCCCAGGGGAGGGTTATACAATGAGCAGTTCTTC. Protein product: CASSLPRGGLYNEQFF. The whole variable domain, remainder taken from reference TRBV5-5 and TRBJ2-1, is DAGVTQSPTHLIKTRGQQVTLRCSPISGHKSVSWYQQVLGQGPQFIFQYYEKEERGRGNFPDRFSARQFPNYSSELNVNALLLGDSALYLCASSLPRGGLYNEQFFGPGTRLTVL.